This paragraph reports one TCR beta chain. Its specificity is not known. Trimming pared 3 bases from V and 1 base from J, leaving 15 bases between. This CDR3 has 16 amino acids. The V gene's germline CDR1 is MNHEY and CDR2 SMNVEV (reference sequence). In the PCR, 60 Vbeta and 13 Jbeta primers were used. Profiled with immunoSEQ multiplex PCR; TCRdb holds only in-frame clones, not every one. The sample includes over 100,000 clones, under 70% of them seen just once. This record comes from a study of cytomegalovirus exposure and HLA in healthy donors. Study conclusions and caveats: Sequencing had likely introduced a cluster of highly shared sequence variants as an artifact. Many donors shared some public TCRs, even though most TCR sequences were rare.

The specimen sequenced was PBMCs. The chain uses TRBV27 and TRBJ1-2; D unresolved. The clonotype comes from a man aged 30-40 years in good health and CMV-seropositive. CDR3 amino acids: CASSFLGSRDNYGYTF. In DNA, the CDR3 is TGTGCCAGCAGTTTTTTGGGGTCGCGGGATAACTATGGCTACACCTTC.